The source of this TCR beta chain is a study of OX40 agonist ivuxolimab in advanced cancers. Across the study: Anti-PD-1, anti-PD-L1 or anti-CTLA-4 therapy given earlier was allowed, and 35% to 50% had some. Three patients, one with hepatocellular carcinoma and two with cutaneous melanoma, achieved partial responses.

Germline lookup yields CDR1 MGHRA and CDR2 YSYEKL. V was pared by 1 base and J by 4 bases, with 7 bases between. This CDR3 has 14 amino acids. The method was immunoSEQ multiplex PCR; TCRdb's version includes in-frame clones alone and lacks a portion of them. The profile shows roughly 86,000 clones, 80% to 90% of them singletons. The J gene is TRBJ2-2, the V gene TRBV4-1, with D uncertain. The source is an adult with an advanced solid tumor such as melanoma, head and neck, liver or kidney cancer. The source was CD4+ or CD8+ T cells sorted from blood, collected in a trial of the OX40 agonist ivuxolimab. The CDR3 DNA is TGCGCCAGCAGCCAAGTATCCGGCACCGGGGAGCTGTTTTTT. This encodes CASSQVSGTGELFF.